The subject of this entry is one TCR beta chain. This sample's time point: baseline pretreatment blood. As for treatment: 15 Gy SBRT to primary tumor, nephrectomy 4 weeks later. The sample originates from a study of radiation and T cells in renal cell carcinoma. The assay was immunoSEQ multiplex PCR, and TCRdb's table has in-frame clones only and misses some. The sample holds tens of thousands of clones, approximately 83% seen once. CDR3 size: 14 residues. In germline, CDR1 is SQVTM, CDR2 ANQGSEA. J gave up 3 bases and V 4 bases, and 5 bases lay outside the gene matches. The sample here was blood, taken from a patient whose treatment included radiotherapy and nephrectomy. This TCR was recovered from a woman in her 70s with renal cell carcinoma. The chain couples TRBV29-1 to TRBJ1-1; 10 nucleotides agree with TRBD1. DNA of the CDR3: TGCAGCGTTGTAAAGGACAGGGGGTACACTGAAGCTTTCTTT. It is translated as CSVVKDRGYTEAFF.